The 32 T cell receptor beta chains in this list originate from one sample, sequenced in a study of beta chain features in type 1 diabetes. Study results and caveats: When Type 1 diabetes patients were examined, their TCRB CDR3s proved moderately but significantly shorter in all four CD4+ subsets.

cDNA synthesis used the whole RNA isolate, giving expressed TCRB sequences. Using immunoSEQ multiplex PCR, the repertoire was profiled, and TCRdb retains in-frame clones only, with some absent. This sample has over 650,000 clones, with roughly 13% found just once. For these receptors, no antigen is known. The sample consisted of naive CD4+ T cells from blood. The receptor set was obtained from a man between 18 and 29 years old with type 1 diabetes.

The V and J genes are TRBV5-6 and TRBJ1-2; 7 bases map to TRBD1. This CDR3 is 15 amino acids long. V shed 2 bases, J shed 4 bases, and the junction held 8 bases outside the gene matches. Germline V CDR1 and CDR2: SGHDT, YYEEEE. The CDR3 reads CASSFGQVALYGYTF. In DNA, the CDR3 is TGTGCCAGCAGCTTTGGACAGGTCGCTCTCTATGGCTACACCTTC.

In the case of this clone: Possible read error: a much larger clone is one base away. The chain combines TRBV7-9 with TRBJ2-7; D is uncertain. This CDR3 comprises 11 residues. V was trimmed by 1 base and J by 5 bases, leaving 3 bases between them. The germline V gene has CDR1 SEHNR and CDR2 FQNEAQ (reference sequence). CDR3 sequence: CASSLVNEQYF. The CDR3 coding sequence is TGTGCCAGCAGCTTAGTGAACGAGCAGTACTTC.

The table lists this clone with a few counts. As DNA, the CDR3 is TGTGCCTGGAGTGAAGGGGCGGGGAGTAGATATGGCTACACCTTC. It codes for CAWSEGAGSRYGYTF. J is TRBJ1-2 and V is TRBV30, with D perhaps TRBD1 (5 bases). This CDR3 region has 15 residues. Germline V gene lookup returns CDR1 GTSNPN and CDR2 SVGIG (reference sequence). V lost 1 base, J lost 5 bases, and 17 bases lay in between.

The chain recombines TRBV29-1 with TRBJ1-2; D may be TRBD1 (6 bases). In germline, CDR1 is SQVTM, CDR2 ANQGSEA. The CDR3 is 14 residues long. Deletions cut 5 bases from V and 0 bases from J, with 13 bases between. The CDR3 DNA reads as TGCAGCGTTCTACAGGGAAGGGCTAACTATGGCTACACCTTC. Translating gives CSVLQGRANYGYTF.

A few counts support this clone. This rearrangement joins TRBV29-1 to TRBJ1-1, with 8 bases identical to TRBD1. The CDR3 is 12 residues long. The germline gives CDR1 SQVTM, CDR2 ANQGSEA. V trimming: 7 bases; J trimming: 3 bases; junction bases outside the gene matches: 4. The CDR3 DNA is TGCAGCGCTGGGACAGGTTACACTGAAGCTTTCTTT. Protein sequence: CSAGTGYTEAFF.

Concerning this clone itself: In the same sample, other DNA sequences code for this CDR3. This sequence joins TRBV5-1 and TRBJ2-1, with 8 bases lining up with TRBD2. Unmatched junction bases numbered 3, after V lost 0 bases and J lost 4 bases. Per germline, CDR1 SGHRS and CDR2 YFSETQ. The length of the CDR3 is 15 residues. CDR3: CASSLEASGYNEQFF. CDR3 DNA sequence: TGCGCCAGCAGCTTGGAGGCTAGCGGGTACAATGAGCAGTTCTTC. The whole variable domain, filled in from reference TRBV5-1 and TRBJ2-1, reads KAGVTQTPRYLIKTRGQQVTLSCSPISGHRSVSWYQQTPGQGLQFLFEYFSETQRNKGNFPGRFSGRQFSNSRSEMNVSTLELGDSALYLCASSLEASGYNEQFFGPGTRLTVL.

On this clone itself: The same CDR3 arises from other DNA sequences in this sample as well. V gene TRBV18 combines with J gene TRBJ2-1; 11 nucleotides agree with TRBD2. This CDR3 has 15 amino acids. The trim removed 3 bases at V and 4 bases at J, leaving 2 bases unmatched. Germline assignment: CDR1 KGHSH and CDR2 LQKENI. The CDR3 region is CASSPGLAEYNEQFF. DNA of the CDR3: TGTGCCAGCTCACCGGGACTAGCGGAGTACAATGAGCAGTTCTTC.

This clone was seen a few times. The chain carries TRBV19 and TRBJ1-3, with TRBD1 matching 8 bases. Germline V gene lookup returns CDR1 LNHDA and CDR2 SQIVND (reference sequence). V shed 9 bases, J shed 2 bases, and the junction held 6 bases outside the gene matches. The CDR3 covers 14 residues. The CDR3 sequence: CASRDRLTGNTIYF. The DNA of the CDR3 is TGTGCCAGCAGGGACAGGTTAACTGGAAACACCATATATTTT.

The chain couples TRBV30 to TRBJ1-2; no clear D. From germline, CDR1 is GTSNPN and CDR2 SVGIG (reference sequence). V gave up 3 bases and J gave up 8 bases, with 13 bases separating them. The CDR3 covers 12 residues. As DNA, the CDR3 is TGTGCCTGGAGCGCGGAGCCGCGGGGCTACACCTTC. Translation: CAWSAEPRGYTF.

V usage is TRBV30 and J usage is TRBJ2-2, with D possibly TRBD2 on 5 matching bases. This CDR3 is built from 18 residues. V was clipped by 1 base and J by 3 bases, with 21 bases between them. CDR1 GTSNPN and CDR2 SVGIG come from the germline V gene (reference sequence). In nucleotides, the CDR3 is TGTGCCTGGAGTGCGGGGTTGATTACTCTACTATACACCGGGGAGCTGTTTTTT. Protein sequence: CAWSAGLITLLYTGELFF.

CDR3 residues: CASSFRSREQFF. The CDR3 DNA is TGTGCCAGCAGCTTCAGGTCTCGGGAGCAGTTCTTC. The chain combines TRBV13 with TRBJ2-1; the D is unclear. This CDR3 is built from 12 residues. Trimming cost V 3 bases and J 10 bases, with 10 bases left between them. Germline CDR1 reads PRHDT; CDR2 reads FYEKMQ (reference sequence).

On this clone itself: The CDR3 does not close with the conserved phenylalanine or tryptophan, likely indicating a read error. No DNA is shown, since the ends of the CDR3 on it are uncertain; the CDR3 is the one TCRdb lists. The chain carries TRBV20-1 and TRBJ1-2; the listed D gene, TRBD1, was not tested against the DNA. The CDR3 sequence runs 11 residues, both termini included. CDR1 is DFQATT, CDR2 SNEGSKA, per germline (reference sequence). CDR3 protein: CSRWPEGDRPL.

CDR3 DNA sequence: TGCGCCAGCAGCCTTTGGGACAGGGCCATGGCAGATACGCAGTATTTT. This codes for CASSLWDRAMADTQYF. The chain has TRBV5-1 and TRBJ2-3; 9 bases align to TRBD1. V shed 4 bases, J shed 4 bases, and the junction held 10 bases outside the gene matches. CDR3 length: 16 residues. Per the germline V gene, CDR1 is SGHRS and CDR2 is YFSETQ. The whole variable domain, remainder taken from reference TRBV5-1 and TRBJ2-3, is KAGVTQTPRYLIKTRGQQVTLSCSPISGHRSVSWYQQTPGQGLQFLFEYFSETQRNKGNFPGRFSGRQFSNSRSEMNVSTLELGDSALYLCASSLWDRAMADTQYFGPGTRLTVL.

The CDR3 bases are TGTGCCAGAGAAGGATGGGACAGCCCCTACGAGCAGTACTTC. It translates to CAREGWDSPYEQYF. This chain connects TRBV21-1 to TRBJ2-7; the D call of TRBD1 is as the table states it, not checked on the DNA. TRBV21-1 is tagged as a pseudogene. CDR3 length equals 14 residues.

This clone was observed a handful of times. The chain joins TRBV6-1 to TRBJ2-1; D is unclear. V lost 7 bases and J 8 bases, leaving 9 bases between the germline ends. CDR3 length equals 11 residues. Per the germline V gene, CDR1 is MNHNS and CDR2 is SASEGT. Written as DNA, the CDR3 is TGTGCCAGCACTCGGTCTGATGAGCAGTTCTTC. Its protein is CASTRSDEQFF.

The chain couples TRBV14 to TRBJ1-1, with D possibly being TRBD1 (5 bases). Trimming cost V 1 base and J 3 bases, with 15 bases left between them. The CDR3 covers 16 residues. The germline V gene has CDR1 SGHDN and CDR2 FVKESK. CDR3 sequence: CASSQALARGDTEAFF. Written as DNA, the CDR3 is TGTGCCAGCAGCCAAGCTCTGGCGCGGGGGGACACTGAAGCTTTCTTT.

The J gene is TRBJ2-3, the V gene TRBV5-4, with D possibly being TRBD2 (7 bases). V lost 0 bases to trimming and J lost 6 bases, with 17 bases between them. CDR3 length equals 16 residues. The germline CDR1 and CDR2 sequences are SGHNT and YYREEE (reference sequence). The CDR3 reads CASSLESGGPRDTQYF. In DNA, the CDR3 is TGTGCCAGCAGCTTGGAATCCGGGGGGCCAAGGGATACGCAGTATTTT.

This clone was picked up a small number of times. The chain uses TRBV7-2 and TRBJ1-4; D not certain. Germline CDR1 and CDR2: SGHTA and FQGNSA. The length of the CDR3 is 12 residues. Deletions cut 5 bases from V and 5 bases from J, with 6 bases between. The CDR3 nucleotides are TGTGCCAGCAGCGCTACGAATGAAAAACTGTTTTTT. Translating it yields CASSATNEKLFF.

This clone was detected only a few times. The chain has TRBV7-9 and TRBJ2-1; maybe TRBD2 (5 bases). The CDR3 sequence is 15 residues long. Trimming removed 2 bases from V and 8 bases from J, with 16 bases in between. Germline V gene data show CDR1 as SEHNR and CDR2 as FQNEAQ (reference sequence). The CDR3 DNA is TGTGCCAGCAGCTTATTCGGCGACGGGAACGATGAGCAGTTCTTC. This gives the protein CASSLFGDGNDEQFF.

The genes are TRBV11-2 and TRBJ2-7, with 7 bases lining up with TRBD1. Germline CDR1 is SGHAT and CDR2 is FQNNGV. The junction had 11 bases not matched to a gene; V was cut back by 3 bases and J by 9 bases. CDR3 size: 14 residues. The CDR3 coding sequence is TGTGCCAGCAGCTTTACTAATGGGGGACAGTTGCAGTACTTC. Translation gives CASSFTNGGQLQYF.

This clone has more than one count but fewer than ten. This chain joins TRBV14 and TRBJ2-2, with 8 bases lining up with TRBD1. Unmatched junction bases numbered 4, after V lost 3 bases and J lost 4 bases. This CDR3 spans 15 amino acids. From germline, CDR1 is SGHDN and CDR2 FVKESK. The CDR3 DNA reads as TGTGCCAGCAGCCATCTGGACAGGGCCACCGGGGAGCTGTTTTTT. It translates to CASSHLDRATGELFF.

The sample holds a few counts of this clone. The V gene is TRBV30, the J gene TRBJ1-2; TRBD1 aligns across 9 bases. The CDR3 covers 14 residues. After removal of 3 bases from V and 4 bases from J, the junction contained 6 bases not matched to a gene. From germline, CDR1 is GTSNPN and CDR2 SVGIG (reference sequence). CDR3 coding DNA: TGTGCCTGGAGCAAGACAGGGGGGGCCTATGGCTACACCTTC. Amino acid sequence: CAWSKTGGAYGYTF.

The chain has TRBV29-1 and TRBJ2-2; 7 nucleotides align to TRBD1. The CDR3 sequence is 13 residues long. V was clipped by 7 bases and J by 5 bases; unmatched bases: 7. CDR1 SQVTM and CDR2 ANQGSEA come from the germline V gene. The CDR3 coding sequence is TGCAGCGCTCAGGGGGTGTGGACCGGGGAGCTGTTTTTT. This sequence encodes CSAQGVWTGELFF.

The rearrangement links TRBV23-1 to TRBJ2-3, with D maybe TRBD2 (6 bases). TRBV23-1 is given ORF status, its function remaining uncertain. The CDR3 is made up of 13 amino acids. V shed 3 bases and J shed 5 bases, with 9 bases lying between them. The CDR3 protein is CASSHGGEDTQYF. In DNA, the CDR3 is TGCGCCAGCAGTCATGGAGGGGAAGATACGCAGTATTTT.

This clone was counted only a few times. The chain links TRBV5-1 to TRBJ2-7, with D possibly called TRBD1 or TRBD2 (5 bases each). Trimming took off 4 bases at V and 1 base at J, with 18 bases between the two ends. The CDR3 runs 16 residues. Germline V gene lookup returns CDR1 SGHRS and CDR2 YFSETQ. CDR3 sequence: CASSPASGSGSYEQYF. The CDR3 DNA sequence: TGCGCCAGCAGCCCGGCCTCGGGGTCAGGGTCCTACGAGCAGTACTTC.

V is TRBV6-1 and J is TRBJ2-6; D remains unclear. Looked up from germline, CDR1 is MNHNS and CDR2 is SASEGT. The V end was cut by 5 bases, the J end by 0 bases, with 8 bases between. The CDR3 runs to 15 residues. CDR3 amino acids: CASSSMSSGANVLTF. CDR3 nucleotide sequence: TGTGCCAGCAGTTCCATGAGCTCTGGGGCCAACGTCCTGACTTTC.

The V gene is TRBV4-1, the J gene TRBJ1-5, with D possibly TRBD1 on 5 matching bases. V lost 0 bases and J 6 bases, leaving 12 bases between the germline ends. This CDR3 has 15 residues. Germline V CDR1 and CDR2: MGHRA, YSYEKL. The CDR3 region has the DNA TGCGCCAGCAGCCAAGACGGGGGAGGTCGTCAGCCCCAGCATTTT. It specifies CASSQDGGGRQPQHF.

The rearrangement joins TRBV5-1 to TRBJ2-5, with 8 bases that match TRBD1. CDR3 length: 15 residues. Germline assignment: CDR1 SGHRS and CDR2 YFSETQ. V was pared by 0 bases and J by 2 bases, with 3 bases of the junction left unmatched. The CDR3 is CASSLVGQAQETQYF. DNA for the CDR3: TGCGCCAGCAGCTTGGTGGGACAGGCACAAGAGACCCAGTACTTC.

This clone was detected a few times. This chain uses TRBV7-2 with TRBJ2-7; 7 nucleotides line up with TRBD1. The length of the CDR3 is 16 residues. Germline V lookup: CDR1 SGHTA, CDR2 FQGNSA. V gave up 4 bases and J gave up 0 bases; unmatched junction bases: 9. CDR3 residues: CASSSLSRDSSYEQYF. CDR3 DNA: TGTGCCAGCAGCTCTTTGTCCCGGGACAGCTCCTACGAGCAGTACTTC.

This sequence joins TRBV29-1 and TRBJ2-1; weak D call: TRBD2 (6 bases). Germline values: CDR1 SQVTM, CDR2 ANQGSEA. The CDR3 consists of 12 residues. V lost 6 bases and J 7 bases, leaving 13 bases between the germline ends. For the CDR3, the DNA is TGCAGCGTCCACGGGCGGGGAAATGAGCAGTTCTTC. Translated: CSVHGRGNEQFF.

This clone appeared a few times. The rearrangement uses TRBV7-2 and TRBJ2-1; D is undetermined. CDR1 and CDR2 from the germline V gene are SGHTA and FQGNSA. V dropped 2 bases and J dropped 9 bases, with 8 bases sitting between them. The CDR3 spans 12 residues. In DNA, the CDR3 is TGTGCCAGCAGCTTAATGCCGGGTGAGCAGTTCTTC. It is translated as CASSLMPGEQFF.

This clone was seen a few times. Being one base from a much bigger clone, this may be a read error. Other DNA sequences in this specimen translate into the identical CDR3. The V gene is TRBV5-6, the J gene TRBJ2-5, with unresolved D. Germline CDR1 and CDR2: SGHDT and YYEEEE. With 2 bases removed from V and 3 bases from J, the gap between germline ends came to 2 bases. The CDR3 has 11 residues. The CDR3 DNA reads TGTGCCAGCAGCTTTGAAGAGACCCAGTACTTC. Translating gives CASSFEETQYF.